This TCR beta chain was captured in a study of T cell changes during pregnancy in multiple sclerosis (dated by TCRdb to about 2019). Background on the whole study: In women with multiple sclerosis, the researchers looked at how the T cell repertoire shifted as pregnancy progressed.

The library was built by means of the immunoSEQ multiplex PCR assay. Sourced from immuneACCESS, this table was stored by TCRdb with only in-frame sequences that have V and J called. A share of the clones is absent; for the studies checked, an unresolved V gene accounts for under half, and the remainder has no known explanation. Here the sample has 18,000 or so clones; 70% to 90% occur a single time. The top ten hold approximately 1.3% of the sample. Concerning this clone: Its target antigen remains unknown. No base-level quality is on record; no much larger clone is a single base apart.

The CDR1 and CDR2 encoded by the germline V gene are SGHDT and YYEEEE. From the cysteine through the phenylalanine, the CDR3 covers 14 amino acids. Only the CDR3 DNA is retained, 42 bases long and in frame from the first base. The germline V end is reduced by 2 bases and the J end by 3 bases; junction bases left unmatched: 1. Material: CD4+ T cells from peripheral blood mononuclear cells, obtained in the first trimester of pregnancy. The chain was built from TRBV5-6 and TRBJ1-1; 10 central bases correspond to TRBD1. The source is a female donor in good health, enrolled as a control in a pregnancy study. The CDR3 is CASSFGTGDTEAFF. The DNA is TGTGCCAGCAGCTTCGGGACAGGGGACACTGAAGCTTTCTTT. The CDR3, completed at both ends by the reference TRBV5-6 and TRBJ1-1 genes, gives the full variable domain DAGVTQSPTHLIKTRGQQVTLRCSPKSGHDTVSWYQQALGQGPQFIFQYYEEEERQRGNFPDRFSGHQFPNYSSELNVNALLLGDSALYLCASSFGTGDTEAFFGQGTRLTVV.